The T cell receptor beta chain described here comes from a study of shared clonotypes between healthy human individuals. Whole-study findings and limits: Although depth was large, rarefaction showed that sequencing of the sorted subsets was incomplete. Only blood was sampled, and tissue TCR repertoires likely differ from blood ones.

Worth noting for this clone: Its antigen is not identified.

Deletions cut 3 bases from V and 6 bases from J, with 11 bases between. CDR3 length: 13 amino acids. The germline V gene encodes CDR1 SSHAT and CDR2 FNYEAQ (reference sequence). Sequencing used immunoSEQ multiplex PCR; TCRdb keeps in-frame clones, though not all of them. The sample shows under 200,000 clones, approximately 95% of them seen only once. Only Caucasian adults living in Nashville, Tennessee made up the donor group. Researchers partitioned CD4+ cells into CD45RA+ naive and CD45RA-negative memory subsets. This clonotype was obtained from a woman between 25 and 40 years old in good health. The chain combines TRBV7-7 with TRBJ2-5; perhaps TRBD2 as D (6 bases). Input material: naive CD4+ T cells sorted from blood. The subset was: CD45RA+ positively selected. The CDR3 DNA reads TGTGCCAGCAGCTTGGGGGACTCACAGACCCAGTACTTC. Its protein is CASSLGDSQTQYF.